This entry lists 9 T cell receptor beta chains sequenced from one sample in a study of blood T cell repertoires in COVID-19. Only in-frame clones appear in the TCRdb table, and some are missing; sequencing was by immunoSEQ multiplex PCR. The table lists approximately 230,000 clones, 80% to 90% of them singletons. The source material was PBMCs or T cells enriched from blood (not recorded which). The receptors stem from a woman aged 50 to 65 with acute COVID-19.

This chain links TRBV19 with TRBJ2-7; D gene unclear. The CDR3 extends over 13 amino acids. Germline loops: CDR1 LNHDA, CDR2 SQIVND (reference sequence). Trimming removed 2 bases at V and 3 bases at J, with 8 bases between. CDR3 nucleotide sequence: TGTGCCAGTAGTATACAGTCTCACTACGAGCAGTACTTC. Translation gives CASSIQSHYEQYF.

V gene TRBV19 combines with J gene TRBJ2-2, with unresolved D. V lost 8 bases, J lost 2 bases, and 15 bases lay in between. This CDR3 is 15 amino acids long. Germline CDR1 is LNHDA and CDR2 is SQIVND (reference sequence). CDR3 sequence (DNA): TGTGCCAGTCAAAGGCGGCTCCTAAACACCGGGGAGCTGTTTTTT. Protein product: CASQRRLLNTGELFF.

The chain employs TRBV4-1 and TRBJ2-3, with a weak D call TRBD2 (6 bases). Trimming took off 0 bases at V and 6 bases at J, with 16 bases between the two ends. Germline V gene lookup returns CDR1 MGHRA and CDR2 YSYEKL. This CDR3 contains 16 residues. In DNA form, the CDR3 reads TGCGCCAGCAGCCAAGAGTCGGGAGTAGCGTCGGATACGCAGTATTTT. Protein sequence: CASSQESGVASDTQYF.

Only one count was recorded for this clone. This chain links TRBV9 with TRBJ1-2; weak D call: TRBD1 (5 bases). Trimming cost V 3 bases and J 4 bases, with 7 bases left between them. Germline V gives CDR1 SGDLS, CDR2 YYNGEE. The CDR3 consists of 12 residues. The CDR3 DNA follows: TGTGCCAGCAGCGCAACAGGCTATGGCTACACCTTC. Its protein is CASSATGYGYTF.

J is TRBJ2-1 and V is TRBV5-6, with D hard to call. The CDR3 runs to 14 residues. Trimming shortened V by 1 base and J by 6 bases, and 11 bases separated the two germline ends. CDR1 is SGHDT, CDR2 YYEEEE, per germline. The CDR3: CASSLRGGSNEQFF. CDR3 nucleotide sequence: TGTGCCAGCAGCTTGCGAGGTGGGTCCAATGAGCAGTTCTTC.

The V call is TRBV3-1 (or the pseudogene TRBV3-2), the J call TRBJ2-7; D is unclear. Germline assignment: CDR1 LGHDT and CDR2 YNNKEL (reference sequence). Trimming pared 0 bases from V and 4 bases from J, leaving 7 bases between. The CDR3 loop spans 13 amino acids. Written as DNA, the CDR3 is TGTGCCAGCAGCCAAGATTACAGTTACGAGCAGTACTTC. Its translation is CASSQDYSYEQYF.

The chain joins TRBV18 to TRBJ2-1, with D tentatively TRBD1 (6 bases). Between the trimmed V and J ends, which lost 6 bases and 10 bases, there was a span of 10 bases. This CDR3 spans 11 amino acids. Per the germline V gene, CDR1 is KGHSH and CDR2 is LQKENI. The CDR3 is CASSAGTEQFF. In nucleotides, the CDR3 is TGTGCCAGCTCTGCCGGGACAGAGCAGTTCTTC.

This clone was seen a single time. The genes are TRBV28 and TRBJ2-1, with D perhaps matching TRBD1 (6 bases). V was pared by 6 bases and J by 13 bases, with 16 bases between. Germline CDR1 MDHEN, CDR2 SYDVKM. The CDR3 spans 12 residues. Here the CDR3 reads CASRSGTSPQFF. Written as DNA, the CDR3 is TGTGCCAGCAGATCCGGGACATCCCCTCAGTTCTTC.

The chain recombines TRBV7-8 with TRBJ2-7, with TRBD2 matching 11 bases. In germline, CDR1 is SGHVS, CDR2 FQNEAQ. The CDR3 is 16 residues long. The V segment lost 5 bases and the J segment 1 base; nucleotides outside the gene matches: 7. The CDR3, as DNA: TGTGCCAGCAGCCGACTCTCTAGCGGGAGGTCCTACGAGCAGTACTTC. Amino acids: CASSRLSSGRSYEQYF.